This T cell receptor beta chain appears in the sequencing data of a study of blood T cell repertoires in COVID-19. For the study at large: PBMCs, B-cell-depleted T cells, or T cells were the source of the cDNA or gDNA that made up the material.

Profiling relied on immunoSEQ multiplex PCR, and the TCRdb table lists in-frame clones only, not all of them. The repertoire includes over 150,000 clones, around 83% of them detected once, and 6.2% sits in the top ten. This clone turned up a few times. The CDR3 is 16 amino acids. Germline V gene lookup returns CDR1 SGDLS and CDR2 YYNGEE. V lost 0 bases and J 1 base, leaving 12 bases between the germline ends. Self-reported history from a screening survey and questionnaire set each donor's cohort. The rearrangement links TRBV9 to TRBJ2-3, with a tentative D call TRBD1 (6 bases). The receptor comes from a man between 35 and 55 years old who had recovered from COVID-19. Sequencing input: PBMCs or T cells enriched from blood (not recorded which). The CDR3 DNA is TGTGCCAGCAGCGTAGCCGGGGCAGGGGGCACAGATACGCAGTATTTT. It encodes CASSVAGAGGTDTQYF. The full variable domain, rest sourced from reference TRBV9 and TRBJ2-3, is DSGVTQTPKHLITATGQRVTLRCSPRSGDLSVYWYQQSLDQGLQFLIQYYNGEERAKGNILERFSAQQFPDLHSELNLSSLELGDSALYFCASSVAGAGGTDTQYFGPGTRLTVL.